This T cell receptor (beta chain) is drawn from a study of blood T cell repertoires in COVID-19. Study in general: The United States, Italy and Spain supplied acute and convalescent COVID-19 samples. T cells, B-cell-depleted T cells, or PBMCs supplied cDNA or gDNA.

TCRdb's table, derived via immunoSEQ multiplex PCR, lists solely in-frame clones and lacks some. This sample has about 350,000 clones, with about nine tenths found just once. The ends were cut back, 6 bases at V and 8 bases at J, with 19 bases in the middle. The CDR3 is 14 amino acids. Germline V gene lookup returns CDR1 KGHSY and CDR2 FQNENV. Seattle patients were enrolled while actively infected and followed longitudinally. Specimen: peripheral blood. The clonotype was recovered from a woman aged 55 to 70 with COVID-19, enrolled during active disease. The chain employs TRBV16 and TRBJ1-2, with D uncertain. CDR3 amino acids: CASSTKTAFGGYTF. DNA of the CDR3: TGTGCCAGCAGTACGAAGACTGCTTTCGGCGGCTACACCTTC.